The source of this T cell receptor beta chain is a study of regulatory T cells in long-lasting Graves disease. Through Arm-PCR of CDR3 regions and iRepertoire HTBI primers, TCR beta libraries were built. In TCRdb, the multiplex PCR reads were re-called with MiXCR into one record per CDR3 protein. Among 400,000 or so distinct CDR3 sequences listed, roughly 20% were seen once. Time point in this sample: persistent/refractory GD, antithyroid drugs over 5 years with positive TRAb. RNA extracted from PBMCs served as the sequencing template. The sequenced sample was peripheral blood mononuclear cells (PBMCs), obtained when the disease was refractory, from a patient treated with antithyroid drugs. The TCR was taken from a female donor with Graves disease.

Here the CDR3 reads CASRNSMNTEAFF. CDR3 in DNA: TGTGCCAGCAGGAACAGCATGAACACTGAAGCTTTCTTT. V is TRBV6-2 or TRBV6-3 and J is TRBJ1-1; D unresolved. The germline CDR1 and CDR2 sequences are MNHEY and SVGEGT. This CDR3 has 13 amino acids. Trimming took 6 bases from V and 0 from J, leaving 8 bases between them.